This T cell receptor (beta chain) was sequenced in a study of blood T cells in healthy people across ages. Study-level background: The template switching approach captured approximately one barcoded beta molecule for every two T cells.

A second roughly 7 to 11 cycle PCR used barcoded and J-beta primers. Template switching added a 12-random-nucleotide identifier to every cDNA molecule. From the 5' RACE reads, TCRdb called clonotypes with MiXCR, one entry per CDR3 protein. The table includes about 2 million distinct CDR3 sequences, around 48% detected once. Peripheral blood, approximately 10 milliliters per donor, was collected. V lost 4 bases to trimming and J lost 1 base; unmatched junction nucleotides: 14. The CDR3 spans 17 residues. Germline lookup yields CDR1 DFQATT and CDR2 SNEGSKA (reference sequence). This clonotype appeared a few times.

The chain links TRBV20-1 to TRBJ2-5, with TRBD1 matching over 8 bases. This clonotype was obtained from a woman in her thirties or forties in good health. The sample consisted of blood. The CDR3 DNA reads as TGCAGTGCTAACGGACAGGGTCCTGTAGCGCCCCAAGAGACCCAGTACTTC. This encodes CSANGQGPVAPQETQYF.